This T cell receptor beta chain is from a study of blood T cells in healthy people across ages. Study findings and constraints: Versus aged donors, long-lived donors had higher diversity and more naive CD4+ cells. Age brought a roughly linear fall in TCR beta diversity measured per million T cells.

Notes on this clonotype: What it binds is not known.

Looked up from germline, CDR1 is SQVTM and CDR2 is ANQGSEA. There are 15 residues in the CDR3. V lost 5 bases and J lost 2; bases outside the gene matches: 7. Alongside a J-beta primer mix, a sample-barcoded 5' primer served in a second PCR lasting about 7 to 12 cycles. TCRdb re-derived calls from the 5' RACE reads in MiXCR, one entry per CDR3 protein. Of roughly 1.5 million distinct CDR3 sequences listed, roughly 43% are singletons. This sequence was found in a woman aged 18-30 years in good health. The genes are TRBV29-1 and TRBJ1-5; 9 bases match TRBD1. The sample taken for sequencing was blood. In DNA form, the CDR3 reads TGCAGCGTTTTCACAGGGGGCGTCGGCAATCAGCCCCAGCATTTT. Encoded protein: CSVFTGGVGNQPQHF.